Here is one TCR beta chain with its context. Its antigen remains unidentified. The sample holds no much larger clone one base away, and base qualities are not on file. The collaborating institutions used their own protocols to collect whole blood in K2EDTA tubes. For TCRbeta analysis, collaborators shipped samples in one of three forms: frozen whole blood, isolated PBMCs, or DNA extracted from either of those sample types. TCRbeta CDR3 regions were amplified from genomic DNA using the immunoSEQ Assay, a bias-controlled multiplex PCR. From the authors' description of their analysis: The number of nucleated cells in each sample was estimated by amplification of reference gene primers within the assay. To quantify the absolute abundance of each unique TCRbeta CDR3 rearrangement, sequence reads were collapsed and filtered. For each sample, productive Simpson clonality was calculated as the square root of Simpson's diversity index over productive rearrangements. TCRdb stores this immuneACCESS table with in-frame sequences only. Part of the clones is absent; in the studies checked, under half of the shortfall reflects unresolved V genes, and no reason is known for the rest. V and J calls and clone size come straight from that table; D and trimming were deduced from the DNA. The sample has 90,000 to 150,000 clones on record, under 90% of them singletons. The top ten clones comprise 3% to 5% of the sample.

This sample was taken from a study of blood T cell repertoires in COVID-19 (dated by TCRdb to the early 2020s). Study-level background: Samples covering the acute and convalescent phases of COVID-19 were provided by collaborators in the United States, Italy and Spain. The prospective study material was composed of cDNA or gDNA derived from T cells, B-cell-depleted T cells, or PBMCs. The dataset comprised deeply sampled blood TCRbeta repertoires from subjects exposed to, actively infected with, or recovered from COVID-19. The repertoires were released in a freely available public database meant as a resource for research on the immune response to SARS-CoV-2. The samples were drawn from the first 160 participants of the ongoing ImmuneRACE study and from 950 to 1,500 subjects provided by 6 global collaborators. A de-identified subject ID, COVID-19 status, age in years and sex were almost always included in the sample metadata. HLA class I and class II types, where available, came from metadata supplied by the sample provider rather than from assay-based typing. The research as a whole found: The quantity of clinical and demographic metadata differed by source and by participant and was supplied without curation.

The CDR3 goes from the cysteine to the phenylalanine over 15 residues. The CDR3 DNA has 45 bases and is translated from base 1. Based on the germline V gene, the CDR1 and CDR2 sequences are SGHRS and YFSETQ. V is reduced by 0 bases and J by 0 bases, leaving a spacing of 7 bases between them. Specimen: peripheral blood. This clonotype was obtained from a man aged 60 to 69 with acute or convalescent COVID-19. The chain is encoded by TRBV5-1 joined to TRBJ2-1, with the D gene too uncertain to name. The base sequence is TGCGCCAGCAGCTTGGCGGCAGGCTCCTACAATGAGCAGTTCTTC. Its product reads: CASSLAAGSYNEQFF.